The 28 T cell receptor beta chains below all came from one sample that was sequenced in a study of blood T cell repertoires in COVID-19. Produced via immunoSEQ multiplex PCR; TCRdb's table is partial and in-frame only. The sample yields about 200,000 clones, almost 90% seen once. The sequenced material came from peripheral blood. All receptors come from a young man with active or convalescent COVID-19.

The chain has TRBV5-1 and TRBJ1-1; a possible D gene is TRBD1 (5 bases). Germline V lookup: CDR1 SGHRS, CDR2 YFSETQ. Trimming left V 5 bases short and J 1 base short, with 12 bases between. The CDR3 sequence is 14 residues long. The DNA for the CDR3 is TGCGCCAGCAGTTACGGGACTCCGAACACTGAAGCTTTCTTT. It translates to CASSYGTPNTEAFF.

The chain employs TRBV7-9 and TRBJ1-2; 12 bases are shared with TRBD1. The CDR3 has 16 amino acids. Germline V CDR1 and CDR2: SEHNR, FQNEAQ (reference sequence). The V gene end was trimmed by 3 bases and the J gene end by 6 bases; junction bases not matched to a gene: 8. The CDR3 nucleotides read TGTGCCAGCAGCTTCGGGACAGGGGGCGCCTTGGATGGCTACACCTTC. This sequence encodes CASSFGTGGALDGYTF.

This clone appeared a single time. The CDR3 is CASSQGFDSPLHF. The CDR3 DNA sequence: TGTGCCAGCTCACAGGGGTTTGATTCACCCCTCCACTTT. The chain joins TRBV9 to TRBJ1-6; 7 positions match TRBD1. Germline trimming cut 7 bases from V and 8 bases from J; bases unmatched to any gene: 6. The CDR3 spans 13 residues. Germline V lookup: CDR1 SGDLS, CDR2 YYNGEE.

This rearrangement joins TRBV3-1 (or the pseudogene TRBV3-2) to TRBJ2-1; 11 bases line up with TRBD2. CDR3 length: 14 amino acids. Looked up from germline, CDR1 is LGHDT and CDR2 is YNNKEL (reference sequence). With 3 bases clipped from V and 9 bases from J, the junction kept 4 bases outside the gene matches. In DNA form, the CDR3 reads TGTGCCAGCAGCCAGGCTAGCGGGAGGTCTGAGCAGTTCTTC. Its translation is CASSQASGRSEQFF.

This chain uses TRBV11-2 with TRBJ2-1; perhaps TRBD2 as D (5 bases). The CDR3 has 18 residues. Trimming left V 4 bases short and J 5 bases short, with 24 bases between. Germline V lookup: CDR1 SGHAT, CDR2 FQNNGV. Written as DNA, the CDR3 is TGTGCCAGCAGCTCCGCGGCGAGGGCTAGAAGTGGCGACAATGAGCAGTTCTTC. Its protein is CASSSAARARSGDNEQFF.

The V and J genes are TRBV2 and TRBJ2-7, with 9 bases that match TRBD2. CDR3 length: 15 residues. Germline CDR1 SNHLY, CDR2 FYNNEI. Trimming cost V 11 bases and J 0 bases; bases outside gene matches: 11. Here the CDR3 reads CAAASSGRSSYEQYF. CDR3 sequence (DNA): TGTGCCGCCGCTAGCAGCGGGAGGAGCTCCTACGAGCAGTACTTC.

The chain employs TRBV6-4 and TRBJ2-3, with 9 bases aligning to TRBD2. J was trimmed by 1 base and V by 4 bases; bases with no gene match: 3. Germline V gives CDR1 MRHNA, CDR2 SNTAGT. There are 15 residues in the CDR3. CDR3 sequence reads: CASSGIAGGTDTQYF. DNA for the CDR3: TGTGCCAGCAGTGGTATAGCGGGAGGCACAGATACGCAGTATTTT.

This chain joins TRBV2 and TRBJ1-2; no clear D gene. V was trimmed by 4 bases and J by 5 bases, leaving 11 bases between them. The CDR3 is 13 amino acids. Looked up from germline, CDR1 is SNHLY and CDR2 is FYNNEI. CDR3 protein: CASSADRSYGYTF. The CDR3 DNA sequence: TGTGCCAGCAGTGCAGACCGGAGTTATGGCTACACCTTC.

This chain links TRBV25-1 with TRBJ2-7; the match to TRBD2 covers 9 bases. With V trimmed by 3 bases and J by 5 bases, 8 bases remained unmatched. The CDR3 has 15 amino acids. The V gene's germline CDR1 is MGHDK and CDR2 SYGVNS. As DNA, the CDR3 is TGTGCCAGCAGTGATGTGGCGGGAGGGCCCGACGAGCAGTACTTC. Translation: CASSDVAGGPDEQYF.

The chain has TRBV30 and TRBJ2-1; 9 positions match TRBD2. The CDR3 extends over 15 amino acids. The trim removed 3 bases at V and 8 bases at J, leaving 11 bases unmatched. Germline CDR1 and CDR2: GTSNPN and SVGIG (reference sequence). The CDR3 region has the DNA TGTGCCTGGAGCCTCGGGACTAGCAGTTTCGATGAGCAGTTCTTC. Protein sequence: CAWSLGTSSFDEQFF.

V and J are TRBV11-2 and TRBJ2-1, with TRBD1 matching over 11 bases. Unmatched junction bases numbered 1, after V lost 3 bases and J lost 3 bases. The CDR3 covers 15 residues. Germline CDR1 reads SGHAT; CDR2 reads FQNNGV. CDR3 DNA sequence: TGTGCCAGCAGCTTTGGGACAGGGGGCTACAATGAGCAGTTCTTC. The encoded protein is CASSFGTGGYNEQFF.

The chain uses TRBV7-2 and TRBJ2-7; TRBD2 agrees at 9 bases. V gave up 4 bases and J gave up 2 bases; unmatched junction bases: 9. The CDR3 length is 16 residues. The germline CDR1 and CDR2 sequences are SGHTA and FQGNSA. The CDR3 nucleotides are TGTGCCAGCAGCTCCCCTCCCGGGACTAGCACCTACGAGCAGTACTTC. This gives the protein CASSSPPGTSTYEQYF.

The chain joins TRBV25-1 to TRBJ1-3; D gene ambiguous. The CDR3 has 17 residues. V was clipped by 3 bases and J by 0 bases, with 15 bases between them. Germline assignment: CDR1 MGHDK and CDR2 SYGVNS. This CDR3 reads CASSDPQQSSSGNTIYF. The CDR3 DNA is TGTGCCAGCAGTGACCCCCAACAGTCAAGCTCTGGAAACACCATATATTTT.

The J gene is TRBJ2-3, the V gene TRBV5-8; TRBD2 is a possible D gene (5 bases). The germline gives CDR1 SGHTS, CDR2 YDEGEE. The germline V and J ends were trimmed by 6 bases and 6 bases, with 17 bases remaining between them. The CDR3 runs 14 residues. CDR3 protein: CASTLREAYDTQYF. The CDR3 bases are TGTGCCAGCACCCTCCGGGAAGCTTACGATACGCAGTATTTT.

The chain carries TRBV29-1 and TRBJ1-2; D perhaps matches TRBD1 (6 bases). From germline, CDR1 is SQVTM and CDR2 ANQGSEA. CDR3 size: 12 residues. CDR3 residues: CGGRQTNYGYTF. CDR3 nucleotides: TGCGGGGGCAGGCAGACTAACTATGGCTACACCTTC.

The chain recombines TRBV11-2 with TRBJ1-2, with D uncertain. With 3 bases removed from V and 7 bases from J, the gap between germline ends came to 12 bases. This CDR3 is built from 13 residues. Looked up from germline, CDR1 is SGHAT and CDR2 is FQNNGV. The CDR3 nucleotides are TGTGCCAGCAGCTTCGACGGAGTAGGTGGCTACACCTTC. Residues: CASSFDGVGGYTF.

V usage is TRBV9 and J usage is TRBJ2-5; 10 bases are a match to TRBD1. The CDR3 totals 16 residues. Germline V gene sequence: CDR1 SGDLS, CDR2 YYNGEE. J lost 4 bases, V lost 0 bases, and 6 bases had no gene match. In DNA, the CDR3 is TGTGCCAGCAGCGTAGCGCCGGGACAGGGGCCAGAGACCCAGTACTTC. Its protein product is CASSVAPGQGPETQYF.

For the CDR3, the DNA is TGTGCCAGCAGCGTGGGGACAGATAATTCACCCCTCCACTTT. Its protein is CASSVGTDNSPLHF. The chain employs TRBV9 and TRBJ1-6; 7 bases fit TRBD1. V shed 2 bases, J shed 5 bases, and the junction held 1 base outside the gene matches. Germline CDR1 reads SGDLS; CDR2 reads YYNGEE. This CDR3 contains 14 residues.

In regard to this clone: A read error may account for a junction end that differs from germline. The rearrangement links TRBV5-4 to TRBJ2-7; possibly TRBD1 for D (5 bases). The CDR3 sequence is 14 residues long. Germline CDR1 reads SGHNT; CDR2 reads YYREEE (reference sequence). CDR3: CASSLQVASHEQYF. CDR3 in DNA: TGTGCCAGCAGCTTACAGGTAGCCTCCCACGAGCAGTACTTC.

The chain uses TRBV19 and TRBJ1-4; the D gene is possibly TRBD1 (6 bases). V lost 5 bases, J lost 5 bases, and 18 bases lay in between. CDR3 length: 16 amino acids. CDR1 is LNHDA, CDR2 SQIVND, per germline (reference sequence). CDR3 bases: TGTGCCAGTAGTTCGGCACCGGGACACCGAAATGAAAAACTGTTTTTT. Translated: CASSSAPGHRNEKLFF.

This clone was recorded many times. The chain carries TRBV9 and TRBJ2-1; D uncertain. V was cut by 3 bases and J by 6 bases, with 4 bases left in between. The CDR3 is made up of 11 amino acids. The germline V gene has CDR1 SGDLS and CDR2 YYNGEE. The CDR3: CASSAVNEQFF. Here the CDR3 DNA reads TGTGCCAGCAGCGCCGTCAATGAGCAGTTCTTC.

This clone came up a few times. The chain links TRBV5-4 to TRBJ1-4, with D hard to call. Trimming pared 1 base from V and 9 bases from J, leaving 7 bases between. The CDR3 contains 12 residues. Germline CDR1 is SGHNT and CDR2 is YYREEE (reference sequence). This CDR3 is CASSLSGKKLFF. In DNA form, the CDR3 reads TGTGCCAGCAGCTTGTCGGGGAAAAAACTGTTTTTT.

J is TRBJ2-7 and V is TRBV7-6; 11 bases agree with TRBD2. The CDR3 extends over 15 amino acids. Trimming cost V 5 bases and J 3 bases; bases outside gene matches: 6. Per the germline V gene, CDR1 is SGHVS and CDR2 is FNYEAQ. The CDR3 coding sequence is TGTGCCAGCAGCCTAAGACTAGCGGGGATCTACGAGCAGTACTTC. It is translated as CASSLRLAGIYEQYF. The full variable domain, rest sourced from reference TRBV7-6 and TRBJ2-7, is GAGVSQSPRYKVTKRGQDVALRCDPISGHVSLYWYRQALGQGPEFLTYFNYEAQQDKSGLPNDRFSAERPEGSISTLTIQRTEQRDSAMYRCASSLRLAGIYEQYFGPGTRLTVT.

The chain recombines TRBV3-1 (or the pseudogene TRBV3-2) with TRBJ2-7, with D unresolved. Looked up from germline, CDR1 is LGHDT and CDR2 is YNNKEL (reference sequence). V lost 2 bases, J lost 7 bases, and 9 bases lay in between. The CDR3 extends over 12 amino acids. The DNA of the CDR3 is TGTGCCAGCAGCCAATCGCGCAGGGAGCAGTACTTC. Encoded protein: CASSQSRREQYF.

The chain combines TRBV30 with TRBJ2-7; 8 bases map to TRBD1. The CDR3 spans 15 residues. Trimming at V came to 1 base and at J to 6 bases, leaving 11 bases not matched to a gene. Germline V CDR1 and CDR2: GTSNPN, SVGIG (reference sequence). As DNA, the CDR3 is TGTGCCTGGAGTGAATGGGCAGGGGGCGATTCCGAGCAGTACTTC. Translated: CAWSEWAGGDSEQYF.

This chain connects TRBV5-6 to TRBJ2-3, with D perhaps TRBD2 (5 bases). V was shortened by 0 bases and J by 2 bases, with 10 bases between the two germline ends. Germline V gene data show CDR1 as SGHDT and CDR2 as YYEEEE. The CDR3 length is 15 residues. The CDR3 loop reads CASSLVGRDTDTQYF. CDR3 sequence (DNA): TGTGCCAGCAGCTTGGTGGGGAGAGACACAGATACGCAGTATTTT.

The CDR3 reads CSVAYQGAPRETQYF. The CDR3 DNA reads TGCAGCGTTGCTTACCAGGGGGCCCCTCGTGAGACCCAGTACTTC. V usage is TRBV29-1 and J usage is TRBJ2-5, with 8 bases matching TRBD1. This CDR3 spans 15 amino acids. V gave up 4 bases and J gave up 5 bases; unmatched junction bases: 12. Germline V gene sequence: CDR1 SQVTM, CDR2 ANQGSEA.

The chain has TRBV30 and TRBJ1-5; perhaps TRBD1 as D (5 bases). The CDR3 covers 16 residues. V lost 6 bases, J lost 0 bases, and 18 bases lay in between. From germline, CDR1 is GTSNPN and CDR2 SVGIG (reference sequence). The CDR3 spells CACRTSRGNSNQPQHF. The CDR3, as DNA: TGTGCCTGTCGGACGTCAAGGGGAAATAGCAATCAGCCCCAGCATTTT.